These 21 T cell receptor beta chains share one sample of origin, sequenced in a study of blood T cell repertoires in COVID-19. Measured with immunoSEQ multiplex PCR; TCRdb has only the in-frame clones, and not every one. There are about 170,000 clones in the sample; more than 70% occur only once, and 3.5% to 4% lies in the top ten. The sequenced sample consisted of PBMCs or T cells enriched from blood (not recorded which). All receptors derive from a woman aged 45-59 years in a cohort exposed to, infected with or recovered from COVID-19 (not recorded which).

This clone has only one observation. The rearrangement joins TRBV28 to TRBJ2-2; 10 bases map to TRBD2. The germline V gene has CDR1 MDHEN and CDR2 SYDVKM. The trim removed 3 bases at V and 1 base at J, leaving 11 bases unmatched. The CDR3 has 19 amino acids. The DNA of the CDR3 is TGTGCCAGCAGTTTTGAGGCTAGCGGGGGAGGTTGGAACACCGGGGAGCTGTTTTTT. Amino acids: CASSFEASGGGWNTGELFF.

The chain joins TRBV5-1 to TRBJ2-2; tentative D call: TRBD1 (6 bases). The CDR3 totals 15 residues. V dropped 6 bases and J dropped 4 bases, with 16 bases sitting between them. Germline CDR1 and CDR2: SGHRS and YFSETQ. The CDR3 spells CASTPRGLTTGELFF. CDR3 coding DNA: TGCGCCAGCACCCCCAGGGGCCTGACCACCGGGGAGCTGTTTTTT.

J is TRBJ1-2 and V is TRBV4-1, with D uncertain. Germline assignment: CDR1 MGHRA and CDR2 YSYEKL. This CDR3 is built from 14 residues. V lost 4 bases and J 6 bases, leaving 15 bases between the germline ends. The CDR3 DNA sequence: TGCGCCAGCAGCCGAGAAACCGGGAGTCATGGCTACACCTTC. This gives the protein CASSRETGSHGYTF.

The gene calls are TRBV7-9 and TRBJ1-1; 9 nucleotides agree with TRBD1. Germline CDR1 and CDR2: SEHNR and FQNEAQ (reference sequence). The V gene end was trimmed by 3 bases and the J gene end by 1 base; junction bases not matched to a gene: 6. The CDR3 has 16 amino acids. DNA for the CDR3: TGTGCCAGCAGCTTGGGAGGGACAGGGCCGAACACTGAAGCTTTCTTT. It encodes CASSLGGTGPNTEAFF.

The chain is built from TRBV5-5 and TRBJ1-2; perhaps TRBD1 as D (5 bases). V lost 4 bases and J 10 bases, leaving 14 bases between the germline ends. This CDR3 has 12 residues. CDR1 and CDR2 from the germline V gene are SGHKS and YYEKEE (reference sequence). The CDR3 here is CASSPGPGVYTF. As DNA, the CDR3 is TGTGCCAGCAGCCCGGGACCGGGGGTCTACACCTTC.

V gene TRBV6-1 combines with J gene TRBJ1-2; D is unclear. The CDR3 covers 15 residues. The V end lost 0 bases, the J end lost 3 bases, and 11 bases lay between the germline ends. Germline V gives CDR1 MNHNS, CDR2 SASEGT. Here the CDR3 reads CASSEAVTRDYGYTF. Written as DNA, the CDR3 is TGTGCCAGCAGTGAAGCAGTCACGAGAGACTATGGCTACACCTTC.

The chain employs TRBV5-1 and TRBJ2-3; 12 bases line up with TRBD2. The CDR3 contains 18 residues. V lost 0 bases to trimming and J lost 4 bases; unmatched junction nucleotides: 9. The germline V gene encodes CDR1 SGHRS and CDR2 YFSETQ. The CDR3 coding sequence is TGCGCCAGCAGCTTGGACCCTAGCGGGGGGGCCCTGTCAGATACGCAGTATTTT. This codes for CASSLDPSGGALSDTQYF.

This chain links TRBV7-2 with TRBJ2-5; 7 bases agree with TRBD1. With V trimmed by 4 bases and J by 4 bases, 3 bases remained unmatched. From germline, CDR1 is SGHTA and CDR2 FQGNSA. CDR3 length: 13 amino acids. CDR3 bases: TGTGCCAGCAGCTCAGGGGGTGGAGAGACCCAGTACTTC. Its translation is CASSSGGGETQYF.

The V call is TRBV5-1, the J call TRBJ2-3, with 7 positions matching TRBD1. The CDR3 consists of 14 residues. The germline V gene encodes CDR1 SGHRS and CDR2 YFSETQ. Trimming removed 4 bases from V and 6 bases from J; junction bases left unmatched: 8. CDR3 protein: CASSPGQLRDTQYF. CDR3 nucleotides: TGCGCCAGCAGCCCGGGACAGCTTCGTGATACGCAGTATTTT.

CDR3 amino acids: CASSWTANQETQYF. CDR3 nucleotide sequence: TGTGCCAGCAGCTGGACAGCCAACCAAGAGACCCAGTACTTC. The gene calls are TRBV7-8 and TRBJ2-5; TRBD1 might be the D (6 bases). V lost 4 bases to trimming and J lost 0 bases, with 9 bases between them. Germline V CDR1 and CDR2: SGHVS, FQNEAQ. The CDR3 has 14 residues.

The V gene is TRBV9, the J gene TRBJ1-2; D perhaps matches TRBD1 (5 bases). The CDR3 covers 14 residues. V gave up 6 bases and J gave up 1 base, with 13 bases separating them. The germline V gene has CDR1 SGDLS and CDR2 YYNGEE. DNA of the CDR3: TGTGCCAGCACGATTCAGGGAAGTAACTATGGCTACACCTTC. This sequence encodes CASTIQGSNYGYTF. Filled out from reference TRBV9 and TRBJ1-2, the complete variable domain reads DSGVTQTPKHLITATGQRVTLRCSPRSGDLSVYWYQQSLDQGLQFLIQYYNGEERAKGNILERFSAQQFPDLHSELNLSSLELGDSALYFCASTIQGSNYGYTFGSGTRLTVV.

Comment on this clone: The same CDR3 arises from other DNA sequences in this sample as well. The chain links TRBV19 to TRBJ2-7; 8 bases line up with TRBD1. The CDR3 spans 12 residues. Germline V gene sequence: CDR1 LNHDA, CDR2 SQIVND (reference sequence). V shed 10 bases and J 3 bases; nucleotides not matched to a gene: 5. CDR3: CATRQGSYEQYF. The CDR3 nucleotides are TGTGCCACCCGACAGGGGAGCTACGAGCAGTACTTC.

V usage is TRBV3-1 (or the pseudogene TRBV3-2) and J usage is TRBJ1-5; possibly TRBD1 for D (6 bases). Per the germline V gene, CDR1 is LGHDT and CDR2 is YNNKEL (reference sequence). V was pared by 0 bases and J by 3 bases, with 12 bases between. The CDR3 extends over 16 amino acids. CDR3 bases: TGTGCCAGCAGCCAAGATATCGCAGGGGCCAATCAGCCCCAGCATTTT. It codes for CASSQDIAGANQPQHF.

This rearrangement joins TRBV27 to TRBJ1-1; D is unresolved. V was trimmed by 4 bases and J by 1 base, leaving 13 bases between them. CDR1 and CDR2 (germline): MNHEY, SMNVEV (reference sequence). This CDR3 has 15 residues. The CDR3 here is CASSSFRAGNTEAFF. CDR3 sequence (DNA): TGTGCCAGCAGTTCGTTTAGGGCGGGGAACACTGAAGCTTTCTTT.

This clone has a single count. V gene TRBV6-1 combines with J gene TRBJ1-1; no clear D gene. The CDR3 extends over 15 amino acids. Looked up from germline, CDR1 is MNHNS and CDR2 is SASEGT. Trimming took 3 bases from V and 1 from J, leaving 12 bases between them. The CDR3 nucleotides are TGTGCCAGCAGTGATTCGGTCGGAGCGAACACTGAAGCTTTCTTT. It yields the protein CASSDSVGANTEAFF.

V gene TRBV6-5 combines with J gene TRBJ1-2, with 9 bases lining up with TRBD1. There are 13 residues in the CDR3. Germline V gene data show CDR1 as MNHEY and CDR2 as SVGAGI. The junction had 4 bases not matched to a gene; V was cut back by 5 bases and J by 6 bases. CDR3 loop: CASSRDRVDGYTF. The CDR3 region has the DNA TGTGCCAGCAGTAGGGACAGGGTTGATGGCTACACCTTC.

The rearrangement links TRBV5-1 to TRBJ2-3, with 10 bases that match TRBD2. V lost 0 bases and J lost 4; bases outside the gene matches: 5. Germline lookup yields CDR1 SGHRS and CDR2 YFSETQ. This CDR3 has 16 amino acids. The CDR3 loop reads CASSLDSGGMPDTQYF. CDR3 nucleotide sequence: TGCGCCAGCAGCTTGGATAGCGGGGGGATGCCAGATACGCAGTATTTT.

Only a few counts were recorded for this clone. This chain uses TRBV6-5 with TRBJ2-7; tentative D call: TRBD1 (6 bases). This CDR3 region has 15 residues. The V gene's germline CDR1 is MNHEY and CDR2 SVGAGI. Trimming left V 7 bases short and J 0 bases short, with 16 bases between. CDR3 residues: CASIVTGLSSYEQYF. Written as DNA, the CDR3 is TGTGCCAGCATTGTGACAGGATTAAGCTCCTACGAGCAGTACTTC.

This rearrangement joins TRBV5-6 to TRBJ1-5, with D unresolved. Germline CDR1 is SGHDT and CDR2 is YYEEEE. Trimming stripped 0 bases from V and 9 bases from J, with 10 bases between. CDR3 length equals 13 residues. The CDR3 is CASSLADAGPQHF. In DNA form, the CDR3 reads TGTGCCAGCAGCTTGGCCGATGCAGGGCCCCAGCATTTT.

The rearrangement links TRBV3-1 (or the pseudogene TRBV3-2) to TRBJ1-1, with D tentatively TRBD1 (5 bases). The CDR3 contains 15 residues. The V gene's germline CDR1 is LGHDT and CDR2 YNNKEL (reference sequence). V lost 2 bases to trimming and J lost 1 base, with 11 bases between them. Written as DNA, the CDR3 is TGTGCCAGCAGCCAAAAGTGGGGGGGGAACACTGAAGCTTTCTTT. This codes for CASSQKWGGNTEAFF.

This rearrangement joins TRBV19 to TRBJ2-7; TRBD2 might be the D (6 bases). V dropped 3 bases and J dropped 0 bases, with 12 bases sitting between them. The CDR3 spans 15 residues. From germline, CDR1 is LNHDA and CDR2 SQIVND (reference sequence). As DNA, the CDR3 is TGTGCCAGTAGTATTCTCGCGGGGAACTCCTACGAGCAGTACTTC. The encoded protein is CASSILAGNSYEQYF.